This TCR beta chain was identified during a study of blood T cell repertoires in COVID-19. In the authors' workflow: The authors estimated nucleated cell counts from reference gene primer amplification. TCRdb keeps only in-frame clones here, not all; method: immunoSEQ multiplex PCR. D and trimming come from the DNA, and the V and J calls and clone size come from that table. The data show some 170,000 clones, around 80% seen once. The clonotype originates from a man between 60 and 75 years old with active or convalescent COVID-19. Sequencing was performed on peripheral blood.

CDR3 DNA: TGTGCCAGCGCTATGAGCGGTCAGCCCCAGCATTTT. It codes for CASAMSGQPQHF. The chain recombines TRBV7-9 with TRBJ1-5; D is uncertain. CDR3 length: 12 residues. The V and J ends lost 8 bases and 6 bases respectively, with 11 bases between them. Germline V gene lookup returns CDR1 SEHNR and CDR2 FQNEAQ (reference sequence).